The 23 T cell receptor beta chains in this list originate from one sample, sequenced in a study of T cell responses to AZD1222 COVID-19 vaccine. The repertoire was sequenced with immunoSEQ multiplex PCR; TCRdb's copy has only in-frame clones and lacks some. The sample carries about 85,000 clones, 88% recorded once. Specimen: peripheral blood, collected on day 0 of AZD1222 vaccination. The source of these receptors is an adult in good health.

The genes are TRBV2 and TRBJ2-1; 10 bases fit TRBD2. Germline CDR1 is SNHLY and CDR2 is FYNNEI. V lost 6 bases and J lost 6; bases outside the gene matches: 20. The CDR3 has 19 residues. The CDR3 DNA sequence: TGTGCCAGCAGACACAGGAGCCCCGGGAGCGGGAGGGTTGGCAATGAGCAGTTCTTC. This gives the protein CASRHRSPGSGRVGNEQFF.

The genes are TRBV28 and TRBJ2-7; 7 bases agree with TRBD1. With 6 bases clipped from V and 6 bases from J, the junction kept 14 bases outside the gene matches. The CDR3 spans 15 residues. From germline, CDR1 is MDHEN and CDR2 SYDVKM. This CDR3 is CASRRALDRASEQYF. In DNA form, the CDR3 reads TGTGCCAGCAGACGCGCCCTCGACAGGGCGAGCGAGCAGTACTTC.

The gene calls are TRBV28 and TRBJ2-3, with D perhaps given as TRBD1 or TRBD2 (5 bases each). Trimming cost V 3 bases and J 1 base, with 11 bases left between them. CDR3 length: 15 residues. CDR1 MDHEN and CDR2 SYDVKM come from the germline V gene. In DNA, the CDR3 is TGTGCCAGCAGTTTGTCGGGACCCCGCACAGATACGCAGTATTTT. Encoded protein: CASSLSGPRTDTQYF.

The CDR3 DNA follows: TGTGCCACCAGGGCGGGAGGCTACACAGATACGCAGTATTTT. It encodes CATRAGGYTDTQYF. This chain connects TRBV24-1 to TRBJ2-3; 8 bases fit TRBD2. Trimming removed 7 bases from V and 2 bases from J; junction bases left unmatched: 4. CDR1 is KGHDR, CDR2 SFDVKD, per germline. CDR3 length equals 14 residues.

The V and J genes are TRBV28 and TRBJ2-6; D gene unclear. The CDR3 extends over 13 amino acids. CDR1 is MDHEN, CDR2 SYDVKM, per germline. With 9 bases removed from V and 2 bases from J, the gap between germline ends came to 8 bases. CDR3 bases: TGTGCCAGTTCTGCACCTGGGGCCAACGTCCTGACTTTC. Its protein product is CASSAPGANVLTF.

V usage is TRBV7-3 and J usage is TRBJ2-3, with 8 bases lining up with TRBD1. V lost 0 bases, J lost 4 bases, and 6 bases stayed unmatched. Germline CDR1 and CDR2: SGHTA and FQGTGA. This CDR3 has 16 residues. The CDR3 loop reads CASSLTGQGAADTQYF. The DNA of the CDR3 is TGTGCCAGCAGCTTAACTGGGCAGGGGGCGGCAGATACGCAGTATTTT.

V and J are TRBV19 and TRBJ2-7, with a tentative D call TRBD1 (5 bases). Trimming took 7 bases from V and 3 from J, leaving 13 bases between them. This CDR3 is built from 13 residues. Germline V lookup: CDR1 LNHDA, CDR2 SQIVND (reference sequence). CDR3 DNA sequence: TGTGCCAGTAATGTGGGGCAGGGCTACGAGCAGTACTTC. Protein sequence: CASNVGQGYEQYF.

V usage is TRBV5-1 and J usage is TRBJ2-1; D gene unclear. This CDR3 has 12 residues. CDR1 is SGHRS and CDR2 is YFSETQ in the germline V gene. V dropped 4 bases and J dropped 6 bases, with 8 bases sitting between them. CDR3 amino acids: CASSTEGNEQFF. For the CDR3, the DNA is TGCGCCAGCAGCACGGAAGGCAATGAGCAGTTCTTC.

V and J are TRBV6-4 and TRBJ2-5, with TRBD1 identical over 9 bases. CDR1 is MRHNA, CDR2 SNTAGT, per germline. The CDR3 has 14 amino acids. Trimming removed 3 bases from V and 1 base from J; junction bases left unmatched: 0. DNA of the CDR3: TGTGCCAGCAGTGAGACAGGGGGCCAAGAGACCCAGTACTTC. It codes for CASSETGGQETQYF.

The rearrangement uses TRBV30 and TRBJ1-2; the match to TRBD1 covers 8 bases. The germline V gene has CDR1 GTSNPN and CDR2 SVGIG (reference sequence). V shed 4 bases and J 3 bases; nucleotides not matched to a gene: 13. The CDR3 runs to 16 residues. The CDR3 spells CAWNGLLRGRDYGYTF. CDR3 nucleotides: TGTGCCTGGAACGGTTTACTCAGGGGGCGCGACTATGGCTACACCTTC.

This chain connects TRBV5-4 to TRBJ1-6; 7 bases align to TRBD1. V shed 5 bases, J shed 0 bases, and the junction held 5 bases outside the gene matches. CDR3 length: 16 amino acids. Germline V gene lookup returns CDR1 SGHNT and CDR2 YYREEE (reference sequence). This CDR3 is CASRPEGASYNSPLHF. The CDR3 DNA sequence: TGTGCCAGCAGACCCGAGGGGGCCTCCTATAATTCACCCCTCCACTTT.

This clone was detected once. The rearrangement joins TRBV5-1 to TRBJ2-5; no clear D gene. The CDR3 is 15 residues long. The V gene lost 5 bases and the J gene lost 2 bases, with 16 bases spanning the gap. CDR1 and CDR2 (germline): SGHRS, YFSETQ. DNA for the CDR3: TGCGCCAGCAGTGTTGGGTCCGCCGGTCAAGAGACCCAGTACTTC. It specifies CASSVGSAGQETQYF.

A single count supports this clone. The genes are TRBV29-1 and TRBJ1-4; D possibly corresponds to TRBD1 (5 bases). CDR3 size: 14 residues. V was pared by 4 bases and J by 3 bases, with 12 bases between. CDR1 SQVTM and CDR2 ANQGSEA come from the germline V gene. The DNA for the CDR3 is TGCAGCGTTGCCCCAGGGATCTCTAATGAAAAACTGTTTTTT. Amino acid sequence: CSVAPGISNEKLFF. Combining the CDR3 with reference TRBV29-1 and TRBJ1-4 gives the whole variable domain SAVISQKPSRDICQRGTSLTIQCQVDSQVTMMFWYRQQPGQSLTLIATANQGSEATYESGFVIDKFPISRPNLTFSTLTVSNMSPEDSSIYLCSVAPGISNEKLFFGSGTQLSVL.

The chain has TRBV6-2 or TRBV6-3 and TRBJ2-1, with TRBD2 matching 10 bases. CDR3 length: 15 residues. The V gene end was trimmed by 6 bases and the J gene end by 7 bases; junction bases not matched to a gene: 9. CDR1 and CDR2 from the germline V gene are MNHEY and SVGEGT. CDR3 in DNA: TGTGCCAGCAGCTTGCTAGCGGGAGTGATAAATGAGCAGTTCTTC. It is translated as CASSLLAGVINEQFF.

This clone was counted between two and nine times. CDR3 residues: CASSSGGRRYGYTF. As DNA, the CDR3 is TGTGCCAGCAGCTCCGGGGGGCGCCGCTATGGCTACACCTTC. The rearrangement uses TRBV7-9 and TRBJ1-2; a weak D match, TRBD1 (6 bases). From germline, CDR1 is SEHNR and CDR2 FQNEAQ (reference sequence). The V end lost 4 bases, the J end lost 4 bases, and 13 bases lay between the germline ends. The CDR3 loop spans 14 amino acids.

The CDR3: CASSLRGLGQDTQYF. The CDR3 region has the DNA TGTGCCAGCAGCTTACGGGGTTTAGGGCAAGATACGCAGTATTTT. This chain uses TRBV7-7 with TRBJ2-3, with TRBD2 as a possible D gene (5 bases). V was shortened by 2 bases and J by 5 bases, with 14 bases between the two germline ends. The V gene's germline CDR1 is SSHAT and CDR2 FNYEAQ (reference sequence). The CDR3 consists of 15 residues.

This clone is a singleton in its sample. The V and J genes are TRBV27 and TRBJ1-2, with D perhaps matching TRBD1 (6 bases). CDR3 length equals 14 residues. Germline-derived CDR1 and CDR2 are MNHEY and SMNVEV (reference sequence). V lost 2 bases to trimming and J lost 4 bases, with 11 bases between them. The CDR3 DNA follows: TGTGCCAGCAGTTTAGACAGGACCGTCTATGGCTACACCTTC. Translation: CASSLDRTVYGYTF.

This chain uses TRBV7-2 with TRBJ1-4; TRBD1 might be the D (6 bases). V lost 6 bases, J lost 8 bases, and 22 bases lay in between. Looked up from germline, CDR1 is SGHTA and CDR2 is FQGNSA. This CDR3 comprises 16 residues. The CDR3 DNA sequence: TGTGCCAGCAGTAGGGACATCGGGAGGTCCAGAGAAAAACTGTTTTTT. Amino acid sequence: CASSRDIGRSREKLFF.

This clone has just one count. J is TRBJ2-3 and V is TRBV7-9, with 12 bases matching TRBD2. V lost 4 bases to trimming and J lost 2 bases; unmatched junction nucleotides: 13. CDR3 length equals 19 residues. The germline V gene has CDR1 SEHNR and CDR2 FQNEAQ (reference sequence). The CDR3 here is CASSSGDILAGGNTDTQYF. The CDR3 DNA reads TGTGCCAGCAGCTCAGGGGATATACTAGCGGGAGGTAACACAGATACGCAGTATTTT. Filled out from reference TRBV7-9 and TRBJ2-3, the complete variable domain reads DTGVSQNPRHKITKRGQNVTFRCDPISEHNRLYWYRQTLGQGPEFLTYFQNEAQLEKSRLLSDRFSAERPKGSFSTLEIQRTEQGDSAMYLCASSSGDILAGGNTDTQYFGPGTRLTVL.

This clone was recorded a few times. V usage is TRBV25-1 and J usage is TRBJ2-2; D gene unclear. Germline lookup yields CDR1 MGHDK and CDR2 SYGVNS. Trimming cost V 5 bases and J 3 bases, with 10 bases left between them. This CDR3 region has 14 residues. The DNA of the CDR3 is TGTGCCAGCAGTCTCCCCTATTACACCGGGGAGCTGTTTTTT. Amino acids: CASSLPYYTGELFF.

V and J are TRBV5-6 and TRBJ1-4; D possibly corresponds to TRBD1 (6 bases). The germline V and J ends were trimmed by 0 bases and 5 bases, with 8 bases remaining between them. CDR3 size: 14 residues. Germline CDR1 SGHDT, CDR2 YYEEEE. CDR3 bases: TGTGCCAGCAGCTTGGGGACAGAGAATGAAAAACTGTTTTTT. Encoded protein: CASSLGTENEKLFF.

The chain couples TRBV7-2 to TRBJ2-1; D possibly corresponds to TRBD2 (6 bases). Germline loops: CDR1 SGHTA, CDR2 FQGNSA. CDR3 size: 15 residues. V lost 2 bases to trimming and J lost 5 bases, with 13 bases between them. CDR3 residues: CASSLRRALDNEQFF. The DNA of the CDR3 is TGTGCCAGCAGCTTACGGAGGGCCCTTGACAATGAGCAGTTCTTC.

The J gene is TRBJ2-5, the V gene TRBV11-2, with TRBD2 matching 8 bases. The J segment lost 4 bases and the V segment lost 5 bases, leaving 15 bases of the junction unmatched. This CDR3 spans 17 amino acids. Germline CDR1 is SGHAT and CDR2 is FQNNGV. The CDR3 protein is CASSMRSGLAFGETQYF. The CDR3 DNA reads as TGTGCCAGCAGCATGCGAAGCGGACTAGCTTTTGGAGAGACCCAGTACTTC. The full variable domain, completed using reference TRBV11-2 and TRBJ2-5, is EAGVAQSPRYKIIEKRQSVAFWCNPISGHATLYWYQQILGQGPKLLIQFQNNGVVDDSQLPKDRFSAERLKGVDSTLKIQPAKLEDSAVYLCASSMRSGLAFGETQYFGPGTRLLVL.